Listed below are T cell receptor beta chains from one sample, sequenced in a study of PD-1 blockade in classical Hodgkin lymphoma. The protocol was immunoSEQ multiplex PCR, while the TCRdb copy is restricted to in-frame clones and leaves out a portion. The table records over 20,000 clones, about 71% of them present only once. This material consisted of peripheral blood mononuclear cells (PBMCs), taken at baseline. Receptors were obtained from a human donor with classical Hodgkin lymphoma. The CDR3 runs from the conserved cysteine through the conserved F or W. D genes are given only for firm matches. Clone size is not always given. Where it is, it says once, few, many or a class for expanded clones.

clone size,CDR3 length,D gene,J gene,V gene,CDR3 protein,CDR3 DNA
.,15,.,TRBJ2-2,TRBV19,CASRAQGMVSGELFF,TGTGCCAGTAGGGCCCAGGGGATGGTGTCCGGGGAGCTGTTTTTT
once,15,TRBD2,TRBJ2-3,TRBV27,CASTSAGGRTDTQYF,TGTGCCAGCACCTCAGCGGGGGGGCGTACAGATACGCAGTATTTT
.,13,.,TRBJ2-3,TRBV5-5,CASSRASTDTQYF,TGTGCCAGCAGCAGGGCTAGCACAGATACGCAGTATTTT
many,15,.,TRBJ1-5,TRBV9,CASSGLGGVNQPQHF,TGTGCCAGCAGCGGCCTTGGGGGCGTCAATCAGCCCCAGCATTTT
few,14,TRBD1,TRBJ2-3,TRBV29-1,CSVHRQGAEDTQYF,TGCAGCGTTCATAGACAGGGGGCAGAAGATACGCAGTATTTT
.,14,TRBD1,TRBJ1-1,TRBV27,CASSFRGAGTEAFF,TGTGCCAGCAGTTTCAGGGGGGCGGGCACTGAAGCTTTCTTT
.,15,.,TRBJ1-3,TRBV6-5,CASSYAGGSGNTIYF,TGTGCCAGCAGTTATGCGGGCGGCTCTGGAAACACCATATATTTT
.,12,.,TRBJ2-5,TRBV16,CASSQRAETQYF,TGTGCCAGCAGCCAGCGGGCGGAGACCCAGTACTTC
.,14,.,TRBJ1-1,TRBV28,CASSGVQRDTEAFF,TGTGCCAGCAGTGGGGTGCAGAGGGACACTGAAGCTTTCTTT
few,14,.,TRBJ1-2,TRBV18,CASTHREGRYGYTF,TGTGCCAGCACCCACAGGGAGGGTCGCTATGGCTACACCTTC
few,14,TRBD2,TRBJ2-7,TRBV6-6,CASSYSGLPYEQYF,TGTGCCAGCAGTTACTCGGGACTACCCTACGAGCAGTACTTC
.,13,.,TRBJ2-3,TRBV7-9,CASSSWGSDTQYF,TGTGCCAGCAGCTCATGGGGTTCAGATACGCAGTATTTT
.,14,.,TRBJ2-1,TRBV2,CASKQDLNYNEQFF,TGTGCCAGCAAACAGGACTTAAACTACAATGAGCAGTTCTTC
.,13,.,TRBJ1-1,TRBV5-5,CASSSKFRAEAFF,TGTGCCAGCAGCTCGAAGTTTAGGGCTGAGGCTTTCTTT
once,12,.,TRBJ1-1,TRBV6-6,CASSRNGAEAFF,TGTGCCAGCAGCCGAAATGGCGCAGAAGCTTTCTTT
.,16,TRBD1,TRBJ1-2,TRBV7-2,CASRRTWTGGDYGYTF,TGTGCCAGCAGACGGACATGGACAGGGGGAGACTATGGCTACACCTTC
.,14,TRBD2,TRBJ2-3,TRBV7-9,CASSSRLAGDTQYF,TGTGCCAGCAGCTCCCGGCTAGCGGGAGATACGCAGTATTTT
.,14,.,TRBJ2-1,TRBV6-4,CASSPKTGKGEQFF,TGTGCCAGCAGCCCCAAAACAGGGAAGGGTGAGCAGTTCTTC
.,14,.,TRBJ1-1,TRBV29-1,CSVANGGGSTEAFF,TGCAGCGTTGCTAATGGGGGAGGAAGCACTGAAGCTTTCTTT
.,13,.,TRBJ1-1,TRBV18,CASSPKVGTEAFF,TGTGCCAGCTCACCCAAGGTTGGCACTGAAGCTTTCTTT
.,13,.,TRBJ1-1,TRBV6-1,CASSAWTAVEAFF,TGTGCCAGCAGTGCATGGACAGCGGTTGAAGCTTTCTTT
.,16,.,TRBJ2-2,TRBV6-5,CASSYFRTANTGELFF,TGTGCCAGCAGTTATTTTAGGACAGCGAACACCGGGGAGCTGTTTTTT
.,14,.,TRBJ1-1,TRBV19,CASSIRGGNTEAFF,TGTGCCAGTAGTATAAGGGGGGGGAACACTGAAGCTTTCTTT
.,16,TRBD2,TRBJ2-2,TRBV19,CASSFLAGGLTGELFF,TGTGCCAGTAGTTTCCTAGCGGGAGGGTTAACCGGGGAGCTGTTTTTT
.,13,.,TRBJ1-1,TRBV30,CAWRRGRDTEAFF,TGTGCCTGGAGGCGGGGGCGAGACACTGAAGCTTTCTTT
once,14,.,TRBJ2-1,TRBV10-3,CAISDGSSYNEQFF,TGTGCCATCAGTGACGGGAGCTCCTACAATGAGCAGTTCTTC
once,16,TRBD1,TRBJ2-3,TRBV18,CASSSGQGLNTDTQYF,TGTGCCAGCTCATCGGGACAGGGGCTGAACACAGATACGCAGTATTTT
.,14,.,TRBJ1-1,TRBV10-3,CAISEDSKPTEAFF,TGTGCCATCAGTGAGGACAGTAAACCTACTGAAGCTTTCTTT
.,15,.,TRBJ1-5,TRBV28,CASVKKRQIHQPQHF,TGTGCCAGCGTCAAAAAAAGGCAGATTCATCAGCCCCAGCATTTT
.,15,.,TRBJ2-1,TRBV7-9,CASSPPTRDFNEQFF,TGTGCCAGCAGCCCCCCAACGAGGGATTTCAATGAGCAGTTCTTC
medium-sized,14,.,TRBJ1-1,TRBV6-5,CASSKTGRNTEAFF,TGTGCCAGCAGTAAAACGGGCAGGAACACTGAAGCTTTCTTT
.,15,.,TRBJ1-5,TRBV6-5,CASSYGGVGNQPQHF,TGTGCCAGCAGTTACGGAGGGGTGGGAAATCAGCCCCAGCATTTT
few,15,.,TRBJ2-3,TRBV6-5,CASSSLAFSTDTQYF,TGTGCCAGCAGTTCCCTAGCGTTTAGCACAGATACGCAGTATTTT
.,11,.,TRBJ1-2,TRBV6-6,CASGIQRGYAF,TGTGCCAGCGGAATTCAACGGGGCTACGCCTTC
.,13,.,TRBJ1-1,TRBV29-1,CSGGRGRNTEAFF,TGCAGCGGGGGACGGGGTCGGAACACTGAAGCTTTCTTT
.,15,.,TRBJ2-3,TRBV7-2,CASSLDYSPFDTQYF,TGTGCCAGCAGCTTGGATTACAGCCCCTTTGATACGCAGTATTTT
.,15,TRBD1,TRBJ1-5,TRBV5-1,CASSPGGNSNQPQHF,TGCGCCAGCAGCCCAGGGGGAAATAGCAATCAGCCCCAGCATTTT
.,18,.,TRBJ2-4,TRBV7-6,CASSPSSGGAFPKNIQYF,TGTGCCAGCAGCCCATCGTCGGGGGGCGCTTTTCCCAAAAACATTCAGTACTTC
.,16,.,TRBJ2-2,TRBV7-6,CASSLEVSGGPGELFF,TGTGCCAGCAGCTTAGAAGTTTCCGGGGGGCCCGGGGAGCTGTTTTTT
.,13,.,TRBJ2-1,TRBV5-1,CASSLGKNNEQFF,TGCGCCAGCAGCTTGGGGAAAAACAATGAGCAGTTCTTC
.,8,.,TRBJ2-7,TRBV7-3,CASREQYF,TGTGCCAGCAGGGAGCAGTACTTC
.,16,TRBD2,TRBJ2-2,TRBV5-1,CASSLIAGINAGELFF,TGCGCCAGCAGCCTTATAGCGGGTATCAACGCCGGGGAGCTGTTTTTT
.,18,.,TRBJ1-2,TRBV18,CASSPRGFRGGLNYGYTF,TGTGCCAGCTCACCACGAGGTTTCAGGGGCGGACTAAACTATGGCTACACCTTC
few,13,TRBD1,TRBJ1-5,TRBV6-5,CASSRDRGVAQHF,TGTGCCAGCAGCCGGGACAGGGGAGTAGCCCAGCATTTT
.,13,.,TRBJ1-4,TRBV9,CASSVRDNEKLFF,TGTGCCAGCAGCGTAAGGGATAATGAAAAACTGTTTTTT
.,17,.,TRBJ1-1,TRBV11-2,CASSLEAQARANTEAFF,TGTGCCAGCAGCTTAGAGGCCCAGGCCAGGGCTAACACTGAAGCTTTCTTT
.,17,TRBD1,TRBJ2-3,TRBV11-2,CASSFPSGTGDTDTQYF,TGTGCCAGCAGCTTTCCCTCCGGGACAGGGGACACAGATACGCAGTATTTT
few,16,TRBD1,TRBJ2-5,TRBV28,CASSDTKPTGGETQYF,TGTGCCAGCAGTGACACAAAACCCACAGGGGGAGAGACCCAGTACTTC